This TCR beta chain was observed in a study of cytomegalovirus exposure and HLA in healthy donors. Study conclusions and caveats: A later analysis found that most CMV-associated TCR beta chains appeared HLA-restricted. A later analysis appeared to link common viral pathogens to several of the most significant clusters. Earlier analysis looked at TCR beta V segments, and most were productive about 87% or about 30% of the time. Highly shared variants forming one cluster were likely a sequencing artifact.

This PCR relied on a set of 60 Vbeta primers and 13 Jbeta primers. The method was immunoSEQ multiplex PCR; TCRdb's version includes in-frame clones alone and lacks a portion of them. The sample contains about 170,000 clones, around three quarters of which appear only once. J gave up 5 bases and V 6 bases, and 8 bases lay outside the gene matches. CDR3 length: 14 residues. CDR1 and CDR2 from the germline V gene are MNHEY and SMNVEV (reference sequence). Points on this clone: No antigen is known for it.

This chain uses TRBV27 with TRBJ2-7, with 9 bases matching TRBD1. Sequencing input: PBMCs. This clonotype was sampled from a woman aged 25 to 39 in good health and CMV-seropositive. The CDR3 loop reads CASSPGQGFHEQYF. The DNA for the CDR3 is TGTGCCAGCAGCCCGGGACAGGGTTTCCACGAGCAGTACTTC.